This entry lists 30 T cell receptor beta chains sequenced from one sample in a study of T cell responses to AZD1222 COVID-19 vaccine. The repertoire was sequenced with immunoSEQ multiplex PCR; TCRdb's copy has only in-frame clones and lacks some. Of around 130,000 clones in the sample, 70% to 90% were seen once. This material consisted of peripheral blood, taken on day 0 of AZD1222 vaccination. All receptors come from an adult in good health.

This clone was found once. CDR3 bases: TGTGCCAGCAGCCAAGCGGGGGGGCCCACAGATACGCAGTATTTT. Amino acid sequence: CASSQAGGPTDTQYF. J is TRBJ2-3 and V is TRBV3-1 (or the pseudogene TRBV3-2); 8 bases are a match to TRBD2. V lost 1 base, J lost 2 bases, and 2 bases stayed unmatched. There are 15 residues in the CDR3. Per germline, CDR1 LGHDT and CDR2 YNNKEL (reference sequence).

The chain recombines TRBV27 with TRBJ2-7; D is uncertain. Germline CDR1 reads MNHEY; CDR2 reads SMNVEV (reference sequence). The CDR3 sequence is 13 residues long. V shed 2 bases and J shed 6 bases, with 11 bases lying between them. CDR3 DNA: TGTGCCAGCAGTTTAGCAGGCCGGAGCGAGCAGTACTTC. Amino acids: CASSLAGRSEQYF.

This clone was detected only once. The chain links TRBV12-3 or TRBV12-4 to TRBJ1-1; D is ambiguous. Trimming removed 1 base at V and 4 bases at J, with 4 bases between. CDR3 length equals 12 residues. CDR3 amino acids: CASSLVSTEAFF. The DNA for the CDR3 is TGTGCCAGCAGTTTAGTGAGCACTGAAGCTTTCTTT.

This clone has a single count. The CDR3 DNA follows: TGTGCCAGCAGTTTATCAGGGGACTCTGAAAAACTGTTTTTT. Protein sequence: CASSLSGDSEKLFF. The chain combines TRBV27 with TRBJ1-4; D perhaps matches TRBD1 (5 bases). V lost 0 bases and J 7 bases, leaving 9 bases between the germline ends. The CDR3 contains 14 residues. Per germline, CDR1 MNHEY and CDR2 SMNVEV (reference sequence).

The chain is built from TRBV19 and TRBJ2-1, with D possibly TRBD1 on 5 matching bases. CDR3 length equals 13 residues. Trimming shortened V by 2 bases and J by 9 bases, and 11 bases separated the two germline ends. Germline V gene data show CDR1 as LNHDA and CDR2 as SQIVND (reference sequence). The CDR3 DNA reads as TGTGCCAGTAGTATAATCAGGGCTGGTGAGCAGTTCTTC. Translated, it gives CASSIIRAGEQFF. The full variable domain, completed using reference TRBV19 and TRBJ2-1, is DGGITQSPKYLFRKEGQNVTLSCEQNLNHDAMYWYRQDPGQGLRLIYYSQIVNDFQKGDIAEGYSVSREKKESFPLTVTSAQKNPTAFYLCASSIIRAGEQFFGPGTRLTVL.

The V and J genes are TRBV2 and TRBJ2-5, with D tentatively TRBD1 (6 bases). V lost 7 bases to trimming and J lost 5 bases, with 20 bases between them. The germline CDR1 and CDR2 sequences are SNHLY and FYNNEI. The CDR3 spans 15 residues. This CDR3 is CASNGRSGARETQYF. CDR3 sequence (DNA): TGTGCCAGCAACGGACGGTCAGGGGCGCGGGAGACCCAGTACTTC.

The rearrangement joins TRBV5-1 to TRBJ2-5; unclear D gene. The length of the CDR3 is 13 residues. V was trimmed by 6 bases and J by 5 bases, leaving 14 bases between them. Germline assignment: CDR1 SGHRS and CDR2 YFSETQ. CDR3 in DNA: TGCGCCAGCACCCCTAGTACCCCGGAGACCCAGTACTTC. This codes for CASTPSTPETQYF.

CDR3 nucleotide sequence: TGTGCCAGCAGCTCACAGGGATCGGAGCTGTTTTTT. Its protein product is CASSSQGSELFF. The rearrangement links TRBV7-9 to TRBJ1-4; weak D call: TRBD1 (6 bases). The J call may be wrong; the DNA end is better matched by TRBJ2-2. The germline CDR1 and CDR2 sequences are SEHNR and FQNEAQ (reference sequence). The CDR3 contains 12 residues.

V usage is TRBV30 and J usage is TRBJ2-1; no clear D gene. V was trimmed by 2 bases and J by 4 bases, leaving 6 bases between them. The CDR3 totals 12 residues. Germline loops: CDR1 GTSNPN, CDR2 SVGIG (reference sequence). This CDR3 is CAWSLGYNEQFF. The CDR3 DNA is TGTGCCTGGAGTTTGGGGTACAATGAGCAGTTCTTC.

The chain joins TRBV7-2 to TRBJ1-2, with D unresolved. The CDR3 is 15 residues long. Germline loops: CDR1 SGHTA, CDR2 FQGNSA. V was cut by 3 bases and J by 8 bases, with 19 bases left in between. The CDR3 here is CASSLSGARRGGYTF. In nucleotides, the CDR3 is TGTGCCAGCAGCTTGTCAGGAGCCCGCCGCGGGGGCTACACCTTC.

The rearrangement links TRBV3-1 (or the pseudogene TRBV3-2) to TRBJ1-5; D call uncertain. The CDR3 contains 13 residues. The germline gives CDR1 LGHDT, CDR2 YNNKEL (reference sequence). V dropped 1 base and J dropped 3 bases, with 4 bases sitting between them. In DNA form, the CDR3 reads TGTGCCAGCAGCCAAGCAATCAATCAGCCCCAGCATTTT. Translating it yields CASSQAINQPQHF.

The chain combines TRBV27 with TRBJ1-4; no clear D gene. Trimming removed 6 bases from V and 3 bases from J, with 17 bases in between. The CDR3 sequence is 16 residues long. Germline assignment: CDR1 MNHEY and CDR2 SMNVEV (reference sequence). CDR3 nucleotide sequence: TGTGCCAGCAGGGACGGAGCAGCGAGGCCTAATGAAAAACTGTTTTTT. This gives the protein CASRDGAARPNEKLFF.

This clone has just one count. The chain carries TRBV10-1 and TRBJ2-3; D remains ambiguous. The CDR3 sequence is 13 residues long. Germline CDR1 and CDR2: WNHNN and SYGVQD (reference sequence). V was clipped by 6 bases and J by 0 bases, with 7 bases between them. The CDR3 DNA is TGCGCCAGCAGGTCGTCTAGCACAGATACGCAGTATTTT. This translates into CASRSSSTDTQYF.

This chain joins TRBV7-9 and TRBJ1-6; D possibly corresponds to TRBD1 (6 bases). Germline V gene lookup returns CDR1 SEHNR and CDR2 FQNEAQ (reference sequence). The CDR3 is made up of 16 amino acids. Trimming took 1 base from V and 9 from J, leaving 16 bases between them. CDR3 region: CASSLVLSGDGSPLHF. CDR3 bases: TGTGCCAGCAGCTTAGTTTTGTCAGGGGACGGTTCACCCCTCCACTTT. The full variable domain, completed using reference TRBV7-9 and TRBJ1-6, is DTGVSQNPRHKITKRGQNVTFRCDPISEHNRLYWYRQTLGQGPEFLTYFQNEAQLEKSRLLSDRFSAERPKGSFSTLEIQRTEQGDSAMYLCASSLVLSGDGSPLHFGNGTRLTVT.

The chain uses TRBV7-3 and TRBJ2-2; 7 positions agree with TRBD1. CDR1 and CDR2 from the germline V gene are SGHTA and FQGTGA. There are 15 residues in the CDR3. The V and J ends lost 2 bases and 2 bases, in that order; junction bases with no gene match: 2. The CDR3 loop reads CASSLGTVNTGELFF. For the CDR3, the DNA is TGTGCCAGCAGCTTAGGGACAGTTAACACCGGGGAGCTGTTTTTT.

V and J are TRBV7-3 and TRBJ2-7, with 9 bases that match TRBD1. Looked up from germline, CDR1 is SGHTA and CDR2 is FQGTGA. The CDR3 covers 16 residues. The V segment lost 2 bases and the J segment 5 bases; nucleotides outside the gene matches: 10. The CDR3 nucleotides are TGTGCCAGCAGCTTAGGGTCGGGACAGGGACCTAACGAGCAGTACTTC. Encoded protein: CASSLGSGQGPNEQYF.

This clone occurred once. The genes are TRBV4-1 and TRBJ2-3; 10 bases map to TRBD2. V was pared by 10 bases and J by 6 bases, with 7 bases of the junction left unmatched. The CDR3 totals 13 residues. The germline CDR1 and CDR2 sequences are MGHRA and YSYEKL. CDR3 DNA: TGCGCCACGGCTAGCGGGAGTCTGGATACGCAGTATTTT. Its protein is CATASGSLDTQYF.

The chain links TRBV2 to TRBJ1-4; 10 nucleotides align to TRBD1. Trimming at V came to 10 bases and at J to 7 bases, leaving 6 bases not matched to a gene. The CDR3 extends over 13 amino acids. Germline V gene sequence: CDR1 SNHLY, CDR2 FYNNEI. The CDR3 here is CAISGQGGEKLFF. CDR3 coding DNA: TGTGCCATCTCAGGACAGGGGGGTGAAAAACTGTTTTTT.

This chain links TRBV6-5 with TRBJ1-3; D remains unclear. Trimming removed 8 bases from V and 2 bases from J, with 13 bases in between. CDR1 MNHEY and CDR2 SVGAGI come from the germline V gene. The CDR3 consists of 14 residues. The CDR3 DNA reads TGTGCCAGCGGAGTCACAGACGCTGGAAACACCATATATTTT. It specifies CASGVTDAGNTIYF.

The V and J genes are TRBV28 and TRBJ1-5; a weak D match, TRBD1 (5 bases). CDR3 length: 15 residues. V lost 7 bases and J 1 base, leaving 14 bases between the germline ends. Germline assignment: CDR1 MDHEN and CDR2 SYDVKM. The DNA for the CDR3 is TGTGCCAGCACGCCAGGGTTGGTGAGCAATCAGCCCCAGCATTTT. The encoded protein is CASTPGLVSNQPQHF.

This chain links TRBV18 with TRBJ1-4; no clear D gene. CDR1 KGHSH and CDR2 LQKENI come from the germline V gene. V gave up 3 bases and J gave up 6 bases, with 8 bases separating them. This CDR3 is 13 amino acids long. The CDR3 DNA reads as TGTGCCAGCTCACCGGGCGGGGATGAAAAACTGTTTTTT. Its protein is CASSPGGDEKLFF.

This chain connects TRBV19 to TRBJ2-1; weak D call: TRBD2 (5 bases). This CDR3 spans 16 amino acids. Germline loops: CDR1 LNHDA, CDR2 SQIVND (reference sequence). Trimming pared 4 bases from V and 8 bases from J, leaving 21 bases between. In nucleotides, the CDR3 is TGTGCCAGTAGTACGTTGCGAATTCGTGGACTCGATGAGCAGTTCTTC. This codes for CASSTLRIRGLDEQFF.

The genes are TRBV28 and TRBJ2-2; D is uncertain. The CDR3 has 16 amino acids. The V and J ends lost 6 bases and 3 bases respectively, with 17 bases between them. From germline, CDR1 is MDHEN and CDR2 SYDVKM. The CDR3 DNA sequence: TGTGCCAGCAGGTCTCCGTGGCGGAGACACACCGGGGAGCTGTTTTTT. Encoded protein: CASRSPWRRHTGELFF.

The chain is built from TRBV7-3 and TRBJ2-7; 8 positions agree with TRBD1. CDR1 and CDR2 from the germline V gene are SGHTA and FQGTGA. The length of the CDR3 is 15 residues. V lost 5 bases, J lost 1 base, and 7 bases stayed unmatched. The CDR3 sequence: CASSATGGSSYEQYF. In DNA form, the CDR3 reads TGTGCCAGCAGCGCCACAGGGGGGTCTTCCTACGAGCAGTACTTC. Full variable domain (missing parts from reference TRBV7-3 and TRBJ2-7): GAGVSQTPSNKVTEKGKYVELRCDPISGHTALYWYRQSLGQGPEFLIYFQGTGAADDSGLPNDRFFAVRPEGSVSTLKIQRTERGDSAVYLCASSATGGSSYEQYFGPGTRLTVT.

This clone came up once. V gene TRBV11-2 combines with J gene TRBJ1-3, with D hard to call. The germline V and J ends were trimmed by 2 bases and 2 bases, with 4 bases remaining between them. This CDR3 contains 13 residues. Germline-derived CDR1 and CDR2 are SGHAT and FQNNGV. The CDR3 is CASSLMAGNTIYF. Written as DNA, the CDR3 is TGTGCCAGCAGCTTAATGGCTGGAAACACCATATATTTT. Filled out from reference TRBV11-2 and TRBJ1-3, the complete variable domain reads EAGVAQSPRYKIIEKRQSVAFWCNPISGHATLYWYQQILGQGPKLLIQFQNNGVVDDSQLPKDRFSAERLKGVDSTLKIQPAKLEDSAVYLCASSLMAGNTIYFGEGSWLTVV.

V usage is TRBV18 and J usage is TRBJ2-2; D is uncertain. The ends were cut back, 2 bases at V and 4 bases at J, with 8 bases in the middle. CDR1 is KGHSH, CDR2 LQKENI, per germline. The CDR3 length is 14 residues. Here the CDR3 reads CASSPSLGTGELFF. CDR3 nucleotides: TGTGCCAGCTCACCATCCCTGGGCACCGGGGAGCTGTTTTTT.

The chain joins TRBV7-9 to TRBJ1-1, with D maybe TRBD1 (6 bases). The CDR3 contains 13 residues. CDR1 is SEHNR, CDR2 FQNEAQ, per germline (reference sequence). The V and J ends lost 8 bases and 6 bases respectively, with 16 bases between them. The CDR3 sequence is CASAGTIVSEAFF. The CDR3 region has the DNA TGTGCCAGCGCCGGGACAATCGTCTCTGAAGCTTTCTTT.

The chain combines TRBV28 with TRBJ1-1, with TRBD1 matching over 9 bases. Germline V gene lookup returns CDR1 MDHEN and CDR2 SYDVKM. V gave up 7 bases and J gave up 5 bases; unmatched junction bases: 8. The CDR3 loop spans 14 amino acids. The CDR3 region has the DNA TGTGCCAGCACTCTACAGGGGGCGCGGACTGAAGCTTTCTTT. Translation: CASTLQGARTEAFF.

A single count supports this clone. The V gene is TRBV10-2, the J gene TRBJ2-1; 10 nucleotides match TRBD2. Germline-derived CDR1 and CDR2 are WSHSY and SAAADI. The CDR3 loop spans 18 amino acids. The trim removed 5 bases at V and 2 bases at J, leaving 12 bases unmatched. CDR3 nucleotides: TGCGCCAGCAGTATGCTAGCGGGAGCGGCCGGTCCCTACAATGAGCAGTTCTTC. This codes for CASSMLAGAAGPYNEQFF.

This rearrangement joins TRBV18 to TRBJ2-1; D possibly corresponds to TRBD1 (7 bases). Germline V gene sequence: CDR1 KGHSH, CDR2 LQKENI. The V end lost 3 bases, the J end lost 6 bases, and 12 bases lay between the germline ends. The CDR3 length is 14 residues. In nucleotides, the CDR3 is TGTGCCAGCTCACCCCAGGGGGGACGCAATGAGCAGTTCTTC. It yields the protein CASSPQGGRNEQFF.